Following are 17 T cell receptor beta chains from one sample sequenced in a study of blood T cell repertoires in COVID-19. Generated by immunoSEQ multiplex PCR, the TCRdb table keeps only in-frame clones and is missing some. The table lists around 210,000 clones, 75% to 85% of them singletons. Sequencing was done on a sample of peripheral blood. The receptors come from a man aged 45 to 65 with COVID-19, enrolled during active disease.

This chain joins TRBV7-8 and TRBJ2-1, with D hard to call. This CDR3 is 15 amino acids long. Germline lookup yields CDR1 SGHVS and CDR2 FQNEAQ. V was trimmed by 0 bases and J by 5 bases, leaving 11 bases between them. The CDR3 sequence: CASSLAWPADNEQFF. DNA for the CDR3: TGTGCCAGCAGCTTAGCGTGGCCCGCCGACAATGAGCAGTTCTTC.

This rearrangement joins TRBV19 to TRBJ2-5, with 11 bases that match TRBD2. Losses at the gene ends were 5 bases for V and 4 bases for J; bases not matched to a gene: 6. Germline loops: CDR1 LNHDA, CDR2 SQIVND (reference sequence). This CDR3 has 15 residues. CDR3 sequence: CASSQLAGVSETQYF. CDR3 bases: TGTGCCAGTAGTCAACTAGCGGGGGTATCAGAGACCCAGTACTTC.

This clone appeared a single time. The chain employs TRBV7-6 and TRBJ2-2, with 7 bases lining up with TRBD2. The CDR3 runs 16 residues. Per the germline V gene, CDR1 is SGHVS and CDR2 is FNYEAQ. V trimming: 4 bases; J trimming: 5 bases; junction bases outside the gene matches: 10. The CDR3 coding sequence is TGTGCCAGCAGCTCATTGCCGGGGGGTGGTACCGGGGAGCTGTTTTTT. Translated, it gives CASSSLPGGGTGELFF.

J is TRBJ1-1 and V is TRBV7-2; D is uncertain. The CDR3 sequence is 13 residues long. With 1 base removed from V and 11 bases from J, the gap between germline ends came to 14 bases. The germline V gene has CDR1 SGHTA and CDR2 FQGNSA. CDR3 nucleotides: TGTGCCAGCAGCTTAGTCATTTACGGCGGCGCTTTCTTT. This translates into CASSLVIYGGAFF.

J is TRBJ1-4 and V is TRBV19; 11 bases match TRBD1. The CDR3 totals 16 residues. The germline V gene encodes CDR1 LNHDA and CDR2 SQIVND (reference sequence). Trimming removed 1 base from V and 8 bases from J; junction bases left unmatched: 6. In DNA, the CDR3 is TGTGCCAGTAGTATAGCCCCGGGACAGGGGGGCGAAAAACTGTTTTTT. Its translation: CASSIAPGQGGEKLFF.

This clone was seen a handful of times. V usage is TRBV7-9 and J usage is TRBJ1-2; 8 bases are a match to TRBD1. CDR3 length: 14 amino acids. J lost 6 bases, V lost 4 bases, and 7 bases had no gene match. The germline V gene encodes CDR1 SEHNR and CDR2 FQNEAQ (reference sequence). The CDR3 nucleotides read TGTGCCAGCAGCTCGGAGGCCAGGGGGCATGGCTACACCTTC. This gives the protein CASSSEARGHGYTF.

The chain has TRBV6-5 and TRBJ1-4; 7 positions match TRBD1. The CDR3 sequence is 15 residues long. Germline CDR1 reads MNHEY; CDR2 reads SVGAGI. V dropped 6 bases and J dropped 6; count of bases not matched to a gene: 10. As DNA, the CDR3 is TGTGCCAGCAGCGACCGGGACAGTCGGGATGAAAAACTGTTTTTT. It codes for CASSDRDSRDEKLFF.

V gene TRBV5-8 combines with J gene TRBJ1-5; TRBD1 matches at 10 bases. Germline V gene sequence: CDR1 SGHTS, CDR2 YDEGEE. V was clipped by 0 bases and J by 5 bases; unmatched bases: 2. CDR3 size: 15 residues. The CDR3 loop reads CASSLAGTGDQPQHF. CDR3 sequence (DNA): TGTGCCAGCAGCTTGGCCGGGACAGGGGATCAGCCCCAGCATTTT. Full variable domain (rest looked up from reference TRBV5-8 and TRBJ1-5): EAGVTQSPTHLIKTRGQQATLRCSPISGHTSVYWYQQALGLGLQFLLWYDEGEERNRGNFPPRFSGRQFPNYSSELNVNALELEDSALYLCASSLAGTGDQPQHFGDGTRLSIL.

This rearrangement joins TRBV18 to TRBJ1-1, with D tentatively TRBD1 (6 bases). Germline V gene data show CDR1 as KGHSH and CDR2 as LQKENI. The V gene lost 6 bases and the J gene lost 1 base, with 15 bases spanning the gap. The CDR3 runs 15 residues. CDR3 in amino acids: CASSPEQGRNTEAFF. The CDR3 DNA reads TGTGCCAGCTCGCCCGAACAGGGACGGAACACTGAAGCTTTCTTT. Complete variable domain (other parts from reference TRBV18 and TRBJ1-1): NAGVMQNPRHLVRRRGQEARLRCSPMKGHSHVYWYRQLPEEGLKFMVYLQKENIIDESGMPKERFSAEFPKEGPSILRIQQVVRGDSAAYFCASSPEQGRNTEAFFGQGTRLTVV.

This clone appeared a single time. V gene TRBV11-2 combines with J gene TRBJ1-2; D might be TRBD1 (5 bases). CDR3 size: 14 residues. CDR1 and CDR2 (germline): SGHAT, FQNNGV. With 2 bases removed from V and 2 bases from J, the gap between germline ends came to 9 bases. The CDR3 loop is CASSLWGGNYGYTF. CDR3 bases: TGTGCCAGCAGCTTATGGGGGGGGAACTATGGCTACACCTTC.

The chain is built from TRBV18 and TRBJ1-3; 7 nucleotides line up with TRBD1. This CDR3 is built from 15 residues. CDR1 is KGHSH and CDR2 is LQKENI in the germline V gene. Trimming removed 2 bases from V and 1 base from J; junction bases left unmatched: 2. Written as DNA, the CDR3 is TGTGCCAGCTCACCAGGGACAGAATCTGGAAACACCATATATTTT. This gives the protein CASSPGTESGNTIYF.

V usage is TRBV4-1 and J usage is TRBJ2-5; TRBD2 matches at 12 bases. The CDR3 runs 15 residues. Looked up from germline, CDR1 is MGHRA and CDR2 is YSYEKL. The V gene end was trimmed by 1 base and the J gene end by 7 bases; junction bases not matched to a gene: 4. The CDR3 sequence is CASSQGPGLAGTQYF. The DNA of the CDR3 is TGCGCCAGCAGCCAAGGCCCGGGACTAGCGGGGACCCAGTACTTC.

CDR3 loop: CASSFPGLAPDTQYF. Here the CDR3 DNA reads TGTGCCAGCAGCTTTCCGGGACTAGCCCCAGATACGCAGTATTTT. The chain combines TRBV7-6 with TRBJ2-3; 9 positions agree with TRBD2. The CDR3 sequence is 15 residues long. Germline lookup yields CDR1 SGHVS and CDR2 FNYEAQ. With V trimmed by 3 bases and J by 4 bases, 5 bases remained unmatched.

The rearrangement joins TRBV19 to TRBJ1-1; D is unresolved. CDR1 and CDR2 (germline): LNHDA, SQIVND (reference sequence). CDR3 length: 13 residues. The V and J ends lost 7 bases and 4 bases respectively, with 13 bases between them. The CDR3 spells CASMGGPFTEAFF. As DNA, the CDR3 is TGTGCCAGTATGGGAGGGCCCTTCACTGAAGCTTTCTTT.

V and J are TRBV10-3 and TRBJ1-3; maybe TRBD1 (5 bases). The CDR3 has 15 residues. The V end lost 0 bases, the J end lost 0 bases, and 6 bases lay between the germline ends. Germline V CDR1 and CDR2: ENHRY, SYGVKD. CDR3 sequence reads: CAISESTVSGNTIYF. Here the CDR3 DNA reads TGTGCCATCAGTGAGTCGACAGTCTCTGGAAACACCATATATTTT.

The chain joins TRBV3-1 (or the pseudogene TRBV3-2) to TRBJ2-7; perhaps TRBD2 as D (6 bases). The CDR3 is 13 residues long. V was shortened by 4 bases and J by 9 bases, with 16 bases between the two germline ends. Per the germline V gene, CDR1 is LGHDT and CDR2 is YNNKEL (reference sequence). The CDR3 loop is CASSPLGGPGQYF. Here the CDR3 DNA reads TGTGCCAGCAGCCCCCTCGGGGGACCGGGGCAGTACTTC.

This sequence joins TRBV5-1 and TRBJ1-2; 8 nucleotides agree with TRBD1. The CDR3 covers 15 residues. Unmatched junction bases numbered 4, after V lost 0 bases and J lost 3 bases. Germline CDR1 and CDR2: SGHRS and YFSETQ. The CDR3 spells CASSLVTGGDYGYTF. For the CDR3, the DNA is TGCGCCAGCAGCTTGGTAACAGGGGGGGACTATGGCTACACCTTC.